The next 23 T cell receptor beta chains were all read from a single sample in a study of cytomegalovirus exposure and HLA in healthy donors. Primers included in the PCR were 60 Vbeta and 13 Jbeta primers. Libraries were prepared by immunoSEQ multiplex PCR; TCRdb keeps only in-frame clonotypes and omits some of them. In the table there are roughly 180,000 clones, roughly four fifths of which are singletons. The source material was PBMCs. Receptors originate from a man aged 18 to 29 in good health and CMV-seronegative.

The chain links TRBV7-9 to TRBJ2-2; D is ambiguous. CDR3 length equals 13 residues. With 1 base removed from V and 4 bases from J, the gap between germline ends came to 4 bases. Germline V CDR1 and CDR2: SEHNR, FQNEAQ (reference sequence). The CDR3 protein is CASSLGATGELFF. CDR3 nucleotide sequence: TGTGCCAGCAGCTTAGGAGCCACCGGGGAGCTGTTTTTT.

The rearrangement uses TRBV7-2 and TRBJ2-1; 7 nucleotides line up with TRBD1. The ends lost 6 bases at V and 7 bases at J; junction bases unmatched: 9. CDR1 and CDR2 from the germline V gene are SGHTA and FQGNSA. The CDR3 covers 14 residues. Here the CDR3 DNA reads TGTGCCAGCAGACAGGGGCCCTTACAGAATGAGCAGTTCTTC. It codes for CASRQGPLQNEQFF. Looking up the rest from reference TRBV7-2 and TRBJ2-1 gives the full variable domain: GAGVSQSPSNKVTEKGKDVELRCDPISGHTALYWYRQSLGQGLEFLIYFQGNSAPDKSGLPSDRFSAERTGGSVSTLTIQRTQQEDSAVYLCASRQGPLQNEQFFGPGTRLTVL.

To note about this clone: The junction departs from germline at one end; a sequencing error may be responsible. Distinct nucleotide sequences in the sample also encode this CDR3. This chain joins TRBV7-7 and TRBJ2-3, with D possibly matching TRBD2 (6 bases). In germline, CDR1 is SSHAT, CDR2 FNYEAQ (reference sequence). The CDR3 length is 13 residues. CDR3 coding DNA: TGTGCTAGCAGCTTGGGGGGAACAGATACGCAGTATTTT. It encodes CASSLGGTDTQYF.

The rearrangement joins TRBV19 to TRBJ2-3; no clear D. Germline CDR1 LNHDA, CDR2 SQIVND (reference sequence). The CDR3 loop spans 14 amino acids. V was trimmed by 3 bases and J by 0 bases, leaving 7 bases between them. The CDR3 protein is CASSILLSTDTQYF. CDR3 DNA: TGTGCCAGTAGTATCCTACTAAGCACAGATACGCAGTATTTT.

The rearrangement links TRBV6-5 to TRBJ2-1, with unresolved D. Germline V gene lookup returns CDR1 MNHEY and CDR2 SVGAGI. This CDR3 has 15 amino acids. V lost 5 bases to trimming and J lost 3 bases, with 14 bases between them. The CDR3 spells CASSTTSNYYNEQFF. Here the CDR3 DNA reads TGTGCCAGCAGTACCACTTCCAACTACTACAATGAGCAGTTCTTC.

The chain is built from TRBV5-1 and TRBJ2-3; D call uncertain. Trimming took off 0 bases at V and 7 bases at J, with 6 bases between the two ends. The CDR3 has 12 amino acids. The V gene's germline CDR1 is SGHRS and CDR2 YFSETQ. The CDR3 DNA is TGCGCCAGCAGCTTGGAGCTGAATACGCAGTATTTT. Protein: CASSLELNTQYF.

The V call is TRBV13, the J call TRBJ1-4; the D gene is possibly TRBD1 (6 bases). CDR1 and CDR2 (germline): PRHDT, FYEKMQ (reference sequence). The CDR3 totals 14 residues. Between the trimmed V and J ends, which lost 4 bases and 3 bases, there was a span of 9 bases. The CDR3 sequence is CASSWTAANEKLFF. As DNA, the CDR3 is TGTGCCAGCAGCTGGACAGCCGCTAATGAAAAACTGTTTTTT.

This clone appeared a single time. The CDR3 nucleotides are TGTGCCAGCAGCTTTCCCCCACAGCTTAACTATGGCTACACCTTC. It codes for CASSFPPQLNYGYTF. The chain has TRBV7-9 and TRBJ1-2; D is unresolved. Germline V gene data show CDR1 as SEHNR and CDR2 as FQNEAQ (reference sequence). The CDR3 is 15 amino acids. V gave up 3 bases and J gave up 1 base, with 12 bases separating them.

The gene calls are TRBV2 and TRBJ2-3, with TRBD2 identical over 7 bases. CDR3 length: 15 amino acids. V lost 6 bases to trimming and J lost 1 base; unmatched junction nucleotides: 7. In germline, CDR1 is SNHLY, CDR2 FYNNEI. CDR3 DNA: TGTGCCAGCAGAGTATCTAGCGGCGGCACAGATACGCAGTATTTT. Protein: CASRVSSGGTDTQYF.

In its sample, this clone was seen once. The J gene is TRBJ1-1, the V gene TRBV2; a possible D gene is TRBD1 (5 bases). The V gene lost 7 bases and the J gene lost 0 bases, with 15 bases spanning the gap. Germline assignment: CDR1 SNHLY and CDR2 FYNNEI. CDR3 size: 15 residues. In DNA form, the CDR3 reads TGTGCCAGCAAAGGTGGACACCTAATGAACACTGAAGCTTTCTTT. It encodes CASKGGHLMNTEAFF.

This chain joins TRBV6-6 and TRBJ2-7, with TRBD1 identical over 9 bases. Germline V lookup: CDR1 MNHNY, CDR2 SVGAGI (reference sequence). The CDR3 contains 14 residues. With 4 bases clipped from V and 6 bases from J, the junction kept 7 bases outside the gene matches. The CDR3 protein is CASSWGQGSGEQYF. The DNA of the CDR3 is TGTGCCAGCAGTTGGGGACAGGGATCTGGCGAGCAGTACTTC.

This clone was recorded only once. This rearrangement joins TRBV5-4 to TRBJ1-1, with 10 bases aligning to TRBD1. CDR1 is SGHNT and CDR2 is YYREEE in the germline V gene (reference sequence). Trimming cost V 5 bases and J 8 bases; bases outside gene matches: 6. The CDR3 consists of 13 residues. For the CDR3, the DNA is TGTGCCAGCAGGCTGACAGGGGGCTCCGAAGCTTTCTTT. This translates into CASRLTGGSEAFF.

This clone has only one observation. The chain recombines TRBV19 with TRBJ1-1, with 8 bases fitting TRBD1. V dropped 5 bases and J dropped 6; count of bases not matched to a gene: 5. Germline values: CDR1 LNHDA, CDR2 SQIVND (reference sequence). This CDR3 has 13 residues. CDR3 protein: CASSSHRGSEAFF. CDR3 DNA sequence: TGTGCCAGTAGTTCACACAGGGGGTCTGAAGCTTTCTTT.

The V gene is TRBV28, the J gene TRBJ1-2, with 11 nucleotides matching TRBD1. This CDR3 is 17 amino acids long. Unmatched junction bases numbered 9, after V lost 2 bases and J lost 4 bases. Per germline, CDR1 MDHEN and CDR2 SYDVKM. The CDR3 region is CASSLGRGTGGFYGYTF. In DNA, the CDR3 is TGTGCCAGCAGTTTAGGGCGCGGGACAGGGGGTTTCTATGGCTACACCTTC.

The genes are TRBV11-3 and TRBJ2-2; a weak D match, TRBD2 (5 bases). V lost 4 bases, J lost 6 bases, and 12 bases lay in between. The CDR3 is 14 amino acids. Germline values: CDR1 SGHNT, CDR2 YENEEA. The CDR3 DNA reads TGTGCCAGCAGCTATAGCTGGGAGTCCGGGGAGCTGTTTTTT. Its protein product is CASSYSWESGELFF.

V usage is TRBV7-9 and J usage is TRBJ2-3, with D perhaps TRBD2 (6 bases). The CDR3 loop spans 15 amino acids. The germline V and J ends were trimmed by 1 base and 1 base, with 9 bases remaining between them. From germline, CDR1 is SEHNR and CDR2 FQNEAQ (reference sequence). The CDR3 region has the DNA TGTGCCAGCAGCTTAGTCGGGAGCGGCACAGATACGCAGTATTTT. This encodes CASSLVGSGTDTQYF.

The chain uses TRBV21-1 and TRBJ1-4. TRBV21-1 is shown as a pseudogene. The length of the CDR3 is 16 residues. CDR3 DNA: TGTGCCAGCAGCAAAGAAGGGCAAGGGAGTGGCGAAAAACTGTTTTTT. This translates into CASSKEGQGSGEKLFF.

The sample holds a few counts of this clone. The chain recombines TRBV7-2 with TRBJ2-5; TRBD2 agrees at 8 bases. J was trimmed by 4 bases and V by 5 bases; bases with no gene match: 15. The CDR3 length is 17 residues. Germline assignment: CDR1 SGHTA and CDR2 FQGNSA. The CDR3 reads CASSRGGPAGAGETQYF. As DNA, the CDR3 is TGTGCCAGCAGCCGAGGAGGTCCAGCGGGAGCTGGAGAGACCCAGTACTTC.

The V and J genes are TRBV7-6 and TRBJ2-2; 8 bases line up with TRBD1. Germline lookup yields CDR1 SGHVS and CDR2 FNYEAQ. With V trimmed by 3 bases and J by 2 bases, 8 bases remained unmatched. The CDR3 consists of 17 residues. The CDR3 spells CASSLLPGQANTGELFF. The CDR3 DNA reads TGTGCCAGCAGCTTGCTACCGGGACAGGCCAACACCGGGGAGCTGTTTTTT.

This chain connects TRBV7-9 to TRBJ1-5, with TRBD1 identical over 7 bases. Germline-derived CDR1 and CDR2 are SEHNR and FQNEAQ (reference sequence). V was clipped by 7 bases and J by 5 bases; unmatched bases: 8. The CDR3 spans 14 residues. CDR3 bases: TGTGCCAGCACCCAGGGGACAGCCGATCAGCCCCAGCATTTT. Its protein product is CASTQGTADQPQHF.

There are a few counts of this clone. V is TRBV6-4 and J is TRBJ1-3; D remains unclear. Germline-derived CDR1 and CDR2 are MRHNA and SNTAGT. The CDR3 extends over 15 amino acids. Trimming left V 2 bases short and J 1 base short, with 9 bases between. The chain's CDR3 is CASSDEADSGNTIYF. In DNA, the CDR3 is TGTGCCAGCAGTGACGAGGCGGATTCTGGAAACACCATATATTTT.

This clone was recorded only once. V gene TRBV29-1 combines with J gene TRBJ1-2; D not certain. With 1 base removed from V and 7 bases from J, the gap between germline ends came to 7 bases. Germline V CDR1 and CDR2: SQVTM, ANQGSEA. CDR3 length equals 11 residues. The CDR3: CSVEARVGYTF. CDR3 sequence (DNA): TGCAGCGTTGAAGCGAGGGTTGGCTACACCTTC.

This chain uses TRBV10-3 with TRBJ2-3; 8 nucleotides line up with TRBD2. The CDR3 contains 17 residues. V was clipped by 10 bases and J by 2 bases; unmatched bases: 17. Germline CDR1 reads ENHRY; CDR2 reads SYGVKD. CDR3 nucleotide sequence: TGTGCCACGAACCGACGAGCGGGGGAGCTTCCCACAGATACGCAGTATTTT. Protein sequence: CATNRRAGELPTDTQYF.